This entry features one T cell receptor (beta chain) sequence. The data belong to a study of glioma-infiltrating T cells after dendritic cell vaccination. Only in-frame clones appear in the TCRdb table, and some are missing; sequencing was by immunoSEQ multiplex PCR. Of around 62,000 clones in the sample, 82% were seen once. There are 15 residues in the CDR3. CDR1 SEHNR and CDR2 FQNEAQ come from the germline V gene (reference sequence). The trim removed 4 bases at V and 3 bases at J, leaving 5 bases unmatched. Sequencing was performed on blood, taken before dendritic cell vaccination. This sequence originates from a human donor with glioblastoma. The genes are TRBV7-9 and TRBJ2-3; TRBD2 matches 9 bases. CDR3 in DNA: TGTGCCAGCAGCTCGACTAGCGGAGGGACAGATACGCAGTATTTT. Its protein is CASSSTSGGTDTQYF.